This TCR beta chain was found in a study of identical twins. All donors were healthy Caucasians. Findings and caveats of the study: Conclusions rested on cross-sectional statistics rather than following the same donors. Carriage of fewer insertions was seen in abundant cord blood beta clonotypes, whereas memory repertoires showed none.

After template switching added a universal primer site, the resulting cDNA carried unique molecular identifiers. TCRdb re-called the 5' RACE reads with MiXCR, one entry per CDR3 protein. The top ten clones hold 0.75% to 1% of a sample with hundreds of thousands of distinct CDR3 sequences, around 8.3% of them seen once. To note about this clonotype: Its antigen is not identified.

The same sample was also used in a study of yellow fever vaccine responses in identical twins.

Sequenced sample: PBMCs. The sequence was obtained from a woman aged 18-29 years in good health.

Here the CDR3 DNA reads TGTGCCAGCAGCCAAGGTTCCGAGACAGGGGCCGAGCAGTACTTC. Its protein product is CASSQGSETGAEQYF. The chain links TRBV3-1 to TRBJ2-7, with 8 positions matching TRBD1. Germline loops: CDR1 LGHDT, CDR2 YNNKEL (reference sequence). The CDR3 extends over 15 amino acids. J gave up 6 bases and V 1 base, and 8 bases lay outside the gene matches.